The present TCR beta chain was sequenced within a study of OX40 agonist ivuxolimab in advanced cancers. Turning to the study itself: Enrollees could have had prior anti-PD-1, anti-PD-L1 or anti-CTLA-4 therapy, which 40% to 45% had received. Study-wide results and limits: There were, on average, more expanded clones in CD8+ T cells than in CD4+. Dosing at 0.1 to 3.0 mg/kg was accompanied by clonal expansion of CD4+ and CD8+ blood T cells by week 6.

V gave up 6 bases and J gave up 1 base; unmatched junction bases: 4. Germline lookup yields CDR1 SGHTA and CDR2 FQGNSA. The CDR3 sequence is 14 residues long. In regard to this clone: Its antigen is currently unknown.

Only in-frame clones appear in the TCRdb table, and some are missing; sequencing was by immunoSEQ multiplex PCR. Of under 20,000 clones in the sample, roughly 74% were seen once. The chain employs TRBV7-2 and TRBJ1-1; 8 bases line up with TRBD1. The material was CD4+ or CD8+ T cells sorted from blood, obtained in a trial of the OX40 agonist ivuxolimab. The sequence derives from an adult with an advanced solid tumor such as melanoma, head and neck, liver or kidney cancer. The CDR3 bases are TGTGCCAGCAGATCCGGACAGGGGAACACTGAAGCTTTCTTT. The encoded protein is CASRSGQGNTEAFF.